The clone carrying this TCR beta chain was observed a handful of times. The target antigen is unknown. This entry is derived from a study of regulatory T cells in long-lasting Graves disease. Study-level points and caveats: Persistent Graves' patients showed less TCR diversity than newly diagnosed patients showed.

The CDR3 is 17 residues long. Unmatched junction bases numbered 10, after V lost 2 bases and J lost 4 bases. Germline-derived CDR1 and CDR2 are ENHRY and SYGVKD. For TCR beta, libraries came from iRepertoire HTBI primers and Arm-PCR of CDR3 regions. TCRdb re-called the multiplex PCR reads with MiXCR, one entry per CDR3 protein. The sample contains almost 450,000 distinct CDR3 sequences, 15% to 20% of which appear only once. Time point of the sample: newly diagnosed GD, antithyroid drugs for less than 3 months. PBMC RNA served as the TCR library source. The same sample was also studied in work on T cells in Graves' hyperthyroidism and ophthalmopathy. That paper notes: Patients were excluded because of uncontrolled infection, other autoimmune disease, pregnancy or lactation. The primer set for the first-round RT-PCR of the TCR CDR3 was HTBI.

The sequence derives from a woman in her 30s with Graves disease. The source material was peripheral blood mononuclear cells (PBMCs), sampled at new diagnosis, from a patient treated with antithyroid drugs. The chain uses TRBV10-3 and TRBJ2-5; 10 bases align to TRBD2. The CDR3 reads CAISEGLAGVAPETQYF. The CDR3 DNA sequence: TGTGCCATCAGTGAGGGTCTAGCGGGAGTCGCCCCAGAGACCCAGTACTTC.